This T cell receptor beta chain stems from a study of blood T cell repertoires in COVID-19. Study as a whole: Samples taken during acute and convalescent COVID-19 were collected in the United States, Italy and Spain. In each case, the material was cDNA or gDNA derived from T cells, B-cell-depleted T cells, or PBMCs.

The CDR3 is 15 residues long. Profiled with immunoSEQ multiplex PCR; TCRdb holds only in-frame clones, not every one. This repertoire shows fewer than 90,000 clones, about 77% found once; its top ten account for about 5.7%. This chain links TRBV12-2 with TRBJ2-7; the D call TRBD1 from the table was never checked on the DNA. TRBV12-2 is given as a pseudogene. The source material was peripheral blood. The receptor comes from an older man with COVID-19, enrolled during active disease. The CDR3 protein is CASRLYWTGGGEQYF. CDR3 coding DNA: TGTGCAAGTCGCTTATATTGGACAGGGGGCGGGGAGCAGTACTTC.